This T cell receptor (beta chain) was captured by sequencing in a study of CD8 T cells in ankylosing spondylitis (dated by TCRdb to 2017 to 2019). The study in broad terms: The study set out to find disease-linked TCR variants by profiling T cell receptor beta repertoires in ankylosing spondylitis patients and healthy donors. In total, the full study cohort was made up of 95 to 110 healthy donors and approximately 24 ankylosing spondylitis patients. Peripheral blood samples were taken, and synovial fluid was additionally collected from ankylosing spondylitis patients. Overall study outcomes, separate from this receptor: Significant enrichment of the disease-linked clones was reported in matched synovial fluid samples from ankylosing spondylitis patients. Some motif variants were previously reported in synovial fluid and blood of reactive arthritis patients, suggesting common disease-initiation mechanisms. A TCR beta motif made up of several highly homologous amino acid variants appeared to be characteristic of blood from ankylosing spondylitis patients. A CD8+ phenotype was shown by the disease-linked clones, which were found at relatively low frequencies in peripheral blood.

Comment on this clonotype: What this receptor recognizes is not known. It has no much larger one-base neighbor in the sample; base qualities were not kept.

The instrument given in TCRdb is Illumina HiSeq 2500. Quantitative 5'-RACE with molecular barcodes was used to prepare TCR beta libraries. On the authors' methods: A new computational method based on a probabilistic model of VDJ rearrangement was used to identify disease-linked TCR variants. TCRdb took the public reads, trimmed them with fastp at Q25, ran MiXCR for clone calling and kept in-frame beta chains. Rows merge per CDR3 protein into single entries with the most common DNA and genes. These V and J calls rely on TCRdb rather than the paper's analysis. The sample yields about 220,000 distinct CDR3 sequences; roughly 25% were counted once. Approximately 6.6% of the sample belongs to the ten largest clones. Material for sequencing was blood, either unsorted or a sorted T cell fraction (not recorded which). This receptor was identified in a male donor with ankylosing spondylitis or in good health (not recorded which).

The CDR3 region has the sequence CASSPRDRGSIQYF. The DNA is TGTGCCAGCAGTCCCCGGGACAGGGGAAGCATTCAGTACTTC. The rearranged segments are TRBV12-3 or TRBV12-4 and TRBJ2-4, with 10 bases matching TRBD1. V is trimmed back by 5 bases and J by 9 bases, and the junction contains 7 bases that no gene match accounts for. There are 14 amino acids in the CDR3, from cysteine to phenylalanine inclusive. Only the CDR3 DNA is retained, 42 bases long and in frame from the first base.